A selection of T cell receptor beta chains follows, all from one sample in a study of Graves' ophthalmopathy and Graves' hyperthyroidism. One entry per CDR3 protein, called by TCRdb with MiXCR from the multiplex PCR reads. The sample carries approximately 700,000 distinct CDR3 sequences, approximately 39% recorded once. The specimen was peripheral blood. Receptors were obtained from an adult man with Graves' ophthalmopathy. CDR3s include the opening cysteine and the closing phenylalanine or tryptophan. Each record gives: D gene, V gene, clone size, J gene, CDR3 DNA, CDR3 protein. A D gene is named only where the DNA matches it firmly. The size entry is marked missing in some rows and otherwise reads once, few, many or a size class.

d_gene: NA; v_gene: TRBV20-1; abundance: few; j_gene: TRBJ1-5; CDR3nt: TGCAGTGCTAGAAGTACCAATCAGCCCCAGCATTTT; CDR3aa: CSARSTNQPQHF
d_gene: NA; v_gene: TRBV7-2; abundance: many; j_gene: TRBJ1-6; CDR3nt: TGTGCCAGCAGCTTAGTCGGACAGAACTATAATTCACCCCTCCACTTT; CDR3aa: CASSLVGQNYNSPLHF
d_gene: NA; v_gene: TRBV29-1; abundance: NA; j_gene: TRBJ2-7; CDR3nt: TGCAGCGTTGAAAGGGGGAATGAGCAGTACTTC; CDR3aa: CSVERGNEQYF
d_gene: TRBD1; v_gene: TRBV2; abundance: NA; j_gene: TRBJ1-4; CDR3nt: TGTGCCAGCATGCCGGCGACAGGGGCGTTT; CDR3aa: CASMPATGAF
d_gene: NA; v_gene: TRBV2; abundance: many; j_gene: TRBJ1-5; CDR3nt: TGTGCCAGCAGTGACGGCAGCTTCAGGAATCAGCCCCAGCATTTT; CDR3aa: CASSDGSFRNQPQHF
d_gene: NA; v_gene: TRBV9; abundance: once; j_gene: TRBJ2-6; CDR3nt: TGTGCCAGCAGCGAGGGGGGGGGCTCCGGGGCCAACGTCCTGACTTTC; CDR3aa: CASSEGGGSGANVLTF
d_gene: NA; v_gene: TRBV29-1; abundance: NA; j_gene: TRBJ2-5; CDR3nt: TGCAGAGCTCCGGTCCAAGAGACCCAGTACTTC; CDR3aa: CRAPVQETQYF
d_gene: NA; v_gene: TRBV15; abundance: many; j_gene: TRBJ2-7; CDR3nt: TGTGCCACCGGGACCTTCAGCGAGCAGTACTTC; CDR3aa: CATGTFSEQYF
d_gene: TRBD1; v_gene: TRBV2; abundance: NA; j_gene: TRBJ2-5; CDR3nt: TGTGCCAGCAGTGAACGTTCAGGGGGCGCGGGTCAGCCCCAGTACTTC; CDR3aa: CASSERSGGAGQPQYF
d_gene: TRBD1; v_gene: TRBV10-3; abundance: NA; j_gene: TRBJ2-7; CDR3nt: TGTGCCAGCAGTGATCAGGGGGCGGATCCCGAGCAGTACTTC; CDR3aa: CASSDQGADPEQYF
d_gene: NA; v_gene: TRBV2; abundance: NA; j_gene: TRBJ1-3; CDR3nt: TGTGCCAGCAGTTCCGGGGAGGATGTCTCTGGAAACACCATATATTTT; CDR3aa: CASSSGEDVSGNTIYF
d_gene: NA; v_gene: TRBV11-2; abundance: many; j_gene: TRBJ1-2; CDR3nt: TGTGCCAGCAGCCATAGGGGTGGGGGAGAGCCCTATGGCTACACCTTC; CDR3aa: CASSHRGGGEPYGYTF
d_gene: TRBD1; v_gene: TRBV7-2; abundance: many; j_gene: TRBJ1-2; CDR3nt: TGTGCCAGCAGCGATGCGGGACAGGTGCGGTATGGCTACACCTTC; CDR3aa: CASSDAGQVRYGYTF
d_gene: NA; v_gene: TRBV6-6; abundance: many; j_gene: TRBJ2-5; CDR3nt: TGTGCCAGCAGTCCCTCTCCTGGTACGACCCAGTACTTC; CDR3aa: CASSPSPGTTQYF
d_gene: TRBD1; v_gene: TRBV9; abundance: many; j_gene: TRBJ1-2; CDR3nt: TGTGCCAGCATCAGGGGGCCGACTAACTATGGCTACACCTTC; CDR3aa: CASIRGPTNYGYTF
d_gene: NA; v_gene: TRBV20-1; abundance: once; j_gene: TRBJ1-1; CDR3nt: TGCAGTGCTAGAGATTCCAGGGGGAACACTGAAGCTTTCTTT; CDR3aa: CSARDSRGNTEAFF
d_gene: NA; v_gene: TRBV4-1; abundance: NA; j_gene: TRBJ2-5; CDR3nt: TGCGCCAGCAACCACCGGGACGGGAGCCGGGAGACCCAGTACTTC; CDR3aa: CASNHRDGSRETQYF
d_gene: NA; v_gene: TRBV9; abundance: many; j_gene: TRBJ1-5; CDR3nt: TGTGCCAGCAGCCCCGACGGACTCAATCAGCCCCAGCATTTT; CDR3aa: CASSPDGLNQPQHF
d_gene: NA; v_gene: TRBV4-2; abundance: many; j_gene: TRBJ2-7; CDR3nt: TGTGCCAGCAGCCAAGCTGCCTCCTACGAGCAGTACTTC; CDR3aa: CASSQAASYEQYF
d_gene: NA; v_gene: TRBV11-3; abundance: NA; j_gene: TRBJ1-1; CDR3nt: TGTGCCAGCAGCTTAGAAATGATGAACACTGAAGCTTTCTTT; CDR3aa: CASSLEMMNTEAFF
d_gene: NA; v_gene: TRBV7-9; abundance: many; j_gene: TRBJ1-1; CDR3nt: TGTGCCAGCAATTCCGGGACGGGGAACACTGAAGCTTTCTTT; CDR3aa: CASNSGTGNTEAFF
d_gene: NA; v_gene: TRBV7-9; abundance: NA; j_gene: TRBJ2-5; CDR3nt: TGTGCCAGCAGCTTCCTCGAGGGGGGCTCGCGCCTAGAGACCCAGTACTTC; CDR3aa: CASSFLEGGSRLETQYF
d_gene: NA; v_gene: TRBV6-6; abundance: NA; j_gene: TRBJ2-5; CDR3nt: TGTGCCAGCAGTTCCGGACGGTGGCAAGAGACCCAGTACTTC; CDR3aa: CASSSGRWQETQYF
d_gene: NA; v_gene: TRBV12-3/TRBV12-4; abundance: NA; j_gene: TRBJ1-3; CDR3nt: TGTGCCAGCAGTCCTCCCGGGCGGGGATCCCTTGGAAACACCATATATTTT; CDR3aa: CASSPPGRGSLGNTIYF
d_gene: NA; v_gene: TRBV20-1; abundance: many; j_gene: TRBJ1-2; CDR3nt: TGCAGTGCTAGTCTGTTTGTGACTGGCTACACCTTC; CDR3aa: CSASLFVTGYTF
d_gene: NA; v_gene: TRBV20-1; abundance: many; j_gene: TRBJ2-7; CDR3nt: TGCAGTGCTAGAGCAATCGGTATGATTTGGGAGCAGTACTTC; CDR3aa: CSARAIGMIWEQYF
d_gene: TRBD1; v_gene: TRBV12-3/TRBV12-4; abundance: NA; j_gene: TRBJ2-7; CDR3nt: TGTGCCAGCAGCCCTCCGGGACAGGGGTCTAGCGGATATTCCTACGAGCAGTACTTC; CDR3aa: CASSPPGQGSSGYSYEQYF
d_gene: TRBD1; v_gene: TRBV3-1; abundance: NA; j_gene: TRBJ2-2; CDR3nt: TGTGCCAGCAGCCAGCCGACCGGGACAGTGAACACCGGGGAGCTGTTTTTT; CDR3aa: CASSQPTGTVNTGELFF
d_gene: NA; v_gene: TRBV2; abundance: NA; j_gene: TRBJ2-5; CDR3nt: TGTGCCAGCAGTGATGGGGGGACCCGGCTGAGTGAGACCCAGTACTTC; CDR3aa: CASSDGGTRLSETQYF
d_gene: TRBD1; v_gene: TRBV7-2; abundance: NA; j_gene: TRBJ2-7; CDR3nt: TGTGCCAGCAGCTTAGCGGACAGGGGGTTATACCCCTACGAGCAGTACTTC; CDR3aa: CASSLADRGLYPYEQYF
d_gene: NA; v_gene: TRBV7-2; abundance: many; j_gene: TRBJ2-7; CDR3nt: TGTGCCAGCAGCCTAGGGACGGAATCCTACGAGCAGTACTTC; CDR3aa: CASSLGTESYEQYF
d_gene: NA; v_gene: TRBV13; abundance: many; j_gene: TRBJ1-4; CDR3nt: TGTGCCAGCAGCTTAAGACCCGAGGGCGAAAAACTGTTTTTT; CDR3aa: CASSLRPEGEKLFF
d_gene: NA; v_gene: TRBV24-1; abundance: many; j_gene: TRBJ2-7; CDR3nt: TGTGCCACCAGTCCCGGGGAGAGGTACGAGCAGTACTTC; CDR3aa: CATSPGERYEQYF
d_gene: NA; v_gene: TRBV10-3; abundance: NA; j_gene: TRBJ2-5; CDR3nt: TGTGCCAGCAGCAAAAGGACGGGAATATGGGAGGAGACCCAGTACTTC; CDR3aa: CASSKRTGIWEETQYF
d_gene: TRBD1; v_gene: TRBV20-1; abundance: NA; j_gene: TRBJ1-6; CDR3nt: TGCAGTGCTAGAGATGAAACCGGGGACAGCTATAGTTCACCCCTCCACTTT; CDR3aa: CSARDETGDSYSSPLHF
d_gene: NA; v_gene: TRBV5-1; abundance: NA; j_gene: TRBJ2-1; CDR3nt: TGCGCCAGCAGCTTGGCGGGGGACCAGGATGAGCAGTTCTTC; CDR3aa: CASSLAGDQDEQFF
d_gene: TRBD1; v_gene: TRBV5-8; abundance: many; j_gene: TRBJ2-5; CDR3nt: TGTGCCAGCAGTCCACAGGGGGGAAAAGAGACCCAGTACTTC; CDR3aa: CASSPQGGKETQYF
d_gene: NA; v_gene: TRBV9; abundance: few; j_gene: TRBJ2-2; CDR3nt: TGTGCCAGCAGTTTAAGGACATATCACGCGAACACCGGGGAGCTGTTTTTT; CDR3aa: CASSLRTYHANTGELFF
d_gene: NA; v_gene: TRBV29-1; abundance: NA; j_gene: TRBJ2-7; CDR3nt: TGCAGCGTTGGGGGGGGCCGGCGAGAGCAGTACTTC; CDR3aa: CSVGGGRREQYF
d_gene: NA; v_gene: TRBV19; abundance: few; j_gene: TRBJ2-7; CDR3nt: TGTGCCAGTAGTATGGGAGGCACCTTCTACGAGCAGTACTTC; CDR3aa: CASSMGGTFYEQYF
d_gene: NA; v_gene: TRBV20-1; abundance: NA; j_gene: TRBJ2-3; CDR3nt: TGCAGTGCTAGAGAGACAGGACAAAGCACAGATACGCAGTATTTT; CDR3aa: CSARETGQSTDTQYF
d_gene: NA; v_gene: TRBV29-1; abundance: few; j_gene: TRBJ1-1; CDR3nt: TGCAGCGTTGGGACTGTCAACACTGAAGCTTTCTTT; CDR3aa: CSVGTVNTEAFF
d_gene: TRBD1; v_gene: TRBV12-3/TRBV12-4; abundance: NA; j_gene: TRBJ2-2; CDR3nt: TGTGCCAGCAGCCTCGGCCGGACAGGGAACACCGGGGAGCTGTTTTTT; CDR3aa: CASSLGRTGNTGELFF
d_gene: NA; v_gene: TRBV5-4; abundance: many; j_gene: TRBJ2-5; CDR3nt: TGTGCCAGCAGCTTGTTTGGTAGGGAAGAGACCCAGTACTTC; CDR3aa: CASSLFGREETQYF
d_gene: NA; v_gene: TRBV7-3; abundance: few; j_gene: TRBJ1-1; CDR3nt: TGTGCCAGCAGCCTACAGCCCATGAACACTGAAGCTTTCTTT; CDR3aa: CASSLQPMNTEAFF
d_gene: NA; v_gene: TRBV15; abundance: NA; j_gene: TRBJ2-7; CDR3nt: TGTGCCACCAGACAGTGGGCAGGGGTTCATTACGAGCAGTACTTC; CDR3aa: CATRQWAGVHYEQYF
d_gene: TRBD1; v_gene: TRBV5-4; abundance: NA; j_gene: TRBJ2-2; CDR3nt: TGTGCCAGCAGCTTGCCCACAGGGGTAAACACCGGGGAGCTGTTTTTT; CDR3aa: CASSLPTGVNTGELFF
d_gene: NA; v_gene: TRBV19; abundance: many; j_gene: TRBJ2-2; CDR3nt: TGTGCCAGTAAAGCAGGCCGAAGCACCGGGGAGCTGTTTTTT; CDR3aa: CASKAGRSTGELFF
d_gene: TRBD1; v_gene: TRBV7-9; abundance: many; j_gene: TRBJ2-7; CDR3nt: TGTGCCAGCAGCTTAGTTTCCGGGACAGCGTACGAGCAGTACTTC; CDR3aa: CASSLVSGTAYEQYF
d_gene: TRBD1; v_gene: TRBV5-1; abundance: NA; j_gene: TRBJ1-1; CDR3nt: TGCGCCAGCAGCCAGGACCGGGACAGGGGTTTGAACACTGAAGCTTTCTTT; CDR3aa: CASSQDRDRGLNTEAFF
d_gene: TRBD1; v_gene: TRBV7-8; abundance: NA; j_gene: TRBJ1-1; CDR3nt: TGTGCCAGCAGTCCGATTGGGACAGAACTGTACCAAGCTTTCTTT; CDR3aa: CASSPIGTELYQAFF
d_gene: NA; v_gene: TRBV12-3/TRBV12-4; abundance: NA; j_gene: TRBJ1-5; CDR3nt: TGTGCCAGCAGTTTATGGGCAGTTGATAAGCCCCAGCATTTT; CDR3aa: CASSLWAVDKPQHF
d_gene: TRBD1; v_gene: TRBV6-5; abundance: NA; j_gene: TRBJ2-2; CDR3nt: TGTGCCAGCACAGGGGGTCTCGGCACCGGGGAGCTGTTTTTT; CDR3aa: CASTGGLGTGELFF
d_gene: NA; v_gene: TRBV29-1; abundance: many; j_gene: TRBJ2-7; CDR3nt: TGCAGCGTCCGGACTGGGAGCTCCTACGAGCAGTACTTC; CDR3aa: CSVRTGSSYEQYF
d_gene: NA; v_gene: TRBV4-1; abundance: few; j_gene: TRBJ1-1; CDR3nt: TGCGCCAGCAGCCAAGTCGGGGTTAACACTGAAGCTTTCTTT; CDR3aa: CASSQVGVNTEAFF
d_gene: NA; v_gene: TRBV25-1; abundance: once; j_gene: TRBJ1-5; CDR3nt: TGTGCCAGCAGTGAATTACTCAATCAGCCCCAGCATTTT; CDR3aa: CASSELLNQPQHF
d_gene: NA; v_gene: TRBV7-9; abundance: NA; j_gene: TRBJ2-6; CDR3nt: TGTGCCAGCAGTGAAGGCGGGACAGGGGCCAACGTCCTGACTTTC; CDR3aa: CASSEGGTGANVLTF